This T cell receptor (beta chain) was obtained from a study of tissue T cells after allogeneic stem cell transplantation. On this clone itself: Each gene name is a mouse one. The CDR3 end is not reached by the read, which stops 1 residue before it; the germline J gene fills it in.

The data were produced by immunoSEQ multiplex PCR, yet TCRdb's version contains in-frame clones alone and is incomplete. The sample includes 20,000 to 25,000 clones, 69% of them seen just once. This CDR3 spans 15 amino acids. The germline V gene has CDR1 LGHNA and CDR2 YNLKQL (reference sequence). Trimming shortened V by 4 bases and J by 0 bases, and 10 bases separated the two germline ends. The source of this sequence is a female BALB/c mouse in good health. The mice in this strain carry MHC haplotype H2-d. The sample was blood. J is TRBJ1-5 and V is TRBV5; perhaps TRBD1 as D (5 bases). The covered CDR3 bases are TGTGCCAGCAGCCTCTCAGGGAATAACAACCAGGCTCCGCTT. Protein product: CASSLSGNNNQAPL. The CDR3 in its entirety is CASSLSGNNNQAPLF.